The 27 T cell receptor beta chains below come from one sample, sequenced in a study of memory CD4+ T cells and cytomegalovirus serostatus. Single viable CD3+CD4+CD8-CD45RO+ cells were sorted as the memory CD4+ T cells. TCRdb's copy holds only in-frame clones and misses some; the assay was immunoSEQ multiplex PCR. This table has over 65,000 clones, roughly 78% appearing once. The sample taken for sequencing was memory CD4+ T cells from blood. These receptors were obtained from an adult in good health and CMV-seropositive.

V is TRBV10-3 and J is TRBJ2-3; D might be TRBD2 (6 bases). Trimming shortened V by 4 bases and J by 4 bases, and 15 bases separated the two germline ends. Germline V gene data show CDR1 as ENHRY and CDR2 as SYGVKD. The CDR3 length is 15 residues. In DNA form, the CDR3 reads TGTGCCATCAGTGGGGTCTTGGGAGGCGCAGATACGCAGTATTTT. Amino acids: CAISGVLGGADTQYF.

The chain couples TRBV10-3 to TRBJ1-1; 7 bases match TRBD1. CDR3 length: 16 residues. Germline V gene sequence: CDR1 ENHRY, CDR2 SYGVKD. The trim removed 3 bases at V and 0 bases at J, leaving 7 bases unmatched. CDR3 nucleotides: TGTGCCATCAGTGAAAGGTTCGGGACAGTGAACACTGAAGCTTTCTTT. It encodes CAISERFGTVNTEAFF.

This clone has only one observation. The V call is TRBV18, the J call TRBJ1-1, with D uncertain. The germline V and J ends were trimmed by 3 bases and 1 base, with 12 bases remaining between them. The germline V gene encodes CDR1 KGHSH and CDR2 LQKENI. The CDR3 sequence is 15 residues long. The CDR3 nucleotides are TGTGCCAGCTCACCTGAGACCGGGTGGAACACTGAAGCTTTCTTT. Translation gives CASSPETGWNTEAFF.

This clone was detected a few times. The chain uses TRBV6-5 and TRBJ1-5, with no clear D. Trimming removed 4 bases at V and 11 bases at J, with 15 bases between. The CDR3 runs to 13 residues. From germline, CDR1 is MNHEY and CDR2 SVGAGI. The CDR3 DNA reads as TGTGCCAGCAGTTCGTCCCCGCAAGGATCCCAGCATTTT. Translation gives CASSSSPQGSQHF.

A few counts support this clone. V gene TRBV5-4 combines with J gene TRBJ2-3; D unresolved. Germline CDR1 and CDR2: SGHNT and YYREEE (reference sequence). Trimming pared 4 bases from V and 0 bases from J, leaving 6 bases between. This CDR3 comprises 13 residues. The CDR3 DNA reads as TGTGCCAGCAGCGGGTACAGCACAGATACGCAGTATTTT. Its translation: CASSGYSTDTQYF.

The gene calls are TRBV19 and TRBJ1-1; TRBD1 agrees at 8 bases. Losses at the gene ends were 3 bases for V and 4 bases for J; bases not matched to a gene: 4. The CDR3 has 14 residues. From germline, CDR1 is LNHDA and CDR2 SQIVND (reference sequence). The CDR3, as DNA: TGTGCCAGTAGTATTGACAGGGGCCGCACTGAAGCTTTCTTT. This codes for CASSIDRGRTEAFF.

The rearrangement joins TRBV27 to TRBJ2-7, with a tentative D call TRBD1 (6 bases). The CDR3 is 15 amino acids. V was shortened by 8 bases and J by 3 bases, with 20 bases between the two germline ends. Germline-derived CDR1 and CDR2 are MNHEY and SMNVEV (reference sequence). The CDR3 DNA follows: TGTGCCAGCTCCCTTGAAGGGACAAGTTACTACGAGCAGTACTTC. Encoded protein: CASSLEGTSYYEQYF.

This clone was counted once. The rearrangement joins TRBV5-8 to TRBJ2-5; D is unclear. With 4 bases removed from V and 0 bases from J, the gap between germline ends came to 7 bases. Germline CDR1 SGHTS, CDR2 YDEGEE. The CDR3 runs to 13 residues. The CDR3 sequence is CASSITDQETQYF. CDR3 in DNA: TGTGCCAGCAGCATTACAGACCAAGAGACCCAGTACTTC.

The chain links TRBV5-1 to TRBJ1-2, with no clear D. Germline V lookup: CDR1 SGHRS, CDR2 YFSETQ. The CDR3 consists of 15 residues. V lost 0 bases, J lost 2 bases, and 11 bases lay in between. CDR3 loop: CASSLGGVGNYGYTF. CDR3 bases: TGCGCCAGCAGCTTGGGGGGTGTTGGGAACTATGGCTACACCTTC.

The chain combines TRBV11-3 with TRBJ2-3; no definite D call. V was trimmed by 6 bases and J by 4 bases, leaving 14 bases between them. The CDR3 covers 14 residues. Germline-derived CDR1 and CDR2 are SGHNT and YENEEA. The CDR3 protein is CASRGGYLADTQYF. The CDR3 coding sequence is TGTGCCAGCAGGGGTGGATATTTGGCAGATACGCAGTATTTT.

This clone occurred once. The chain couples TRBV14 to TRBJ2-3; 9 bases line up with TRBD2. Germline CDR1 reads SGHDN; CDR2 reads FVKESK. This CDR3 has 15 amino acids. Trimming took 0 bases from V and 4 from J; bases not matched to a gene: 2. DNA of the CDR3: TGTGCCAGCAGCCAAGATAGCGGGAGTGCAGATACGCAGTATTTT. Translating it yields CASSQDSGSADTQYF.

The rearrangement links TRBV19 to TRBJ1-1, with TRBD1 matching 7 bases. CDR3 length: 14 amino acids. CDR1 is LNHDA, CDR2 SQIVND, per germline (reference sequence). Losses at the gene ends were 3 bases for V and 5 bases for J; bases not matched to a gene: 6. The CDR3 DNA reads as TGTGCCAGTAGTATTGCGACAGGGATAACTGAAGCTTTCTTT. Its translation: CASSIATGITEAFF.

The chain carries TRBV18 and TRBJ2-5, with D hard to call. This CDR3 contains 16 residues. Germline values: CDR1 KGHSH, CDR2 LQKENI. Trimming took off 3 bases at V and 5 bases at J, with 19 bases between the two ends. CDR3 bases: TGTGCCAGCTCACCTCTGCCGGGTCTAGGGCACGAGACCCAGTACTTC. Amino acid sequence: CASSPLPGLGHETQYF.

The rearrangement uses TRBV28 and TRBJ1-2; 7 bases agree with TRBD1. The CDR3 has 13 residues. Germline V gene data show CDR1 as MDHEN and CDR2 as SYDVKM. Germline trimming cut 6 bases from V and 6 bases from J; bases unmatched to any gene: 7. The CDR3 bases are TGTGCCAGCAGCCGGGGACAGTCAAATGGCTACACCTTC. It translates to CASSRGQSNGYTF.

This clone was recorded a few times. The chain has TRBV9 and TRBJ1-2; D not certain. The CDR3 consists of 13 residues. V lost 3 bases and J 7 bases, leaving 13 bases between the germline ends. In germline, CDR1 is SGDLS, CDR2 YYNGEE. The CDR3: CASSAVIPGGYTF. The CDR3 DNA reads TGTGCCAGCAGCGCAGTCATACCGGGTGGCTACACCTTC.

This chain uses TRBV28 with TRBJ2-1; either TRBD1 or TRBD2 may supply D (6 bases each). The V gene's germline CDR1 is MDHEN and CDR2 SYDVKM. The germline V and J ends were trimmed by 8 bases and 6 bases, with 20 bases remaining between them. This CDR3 has 15 residues. CDR3 residues: CASSSPPGATNEQFF. The CDR3 nucleotides are TGTGCCAGCTCTAGCCCCCCGGGGGCGACCAATGAGCAGTTCTTC.

The V call is TRBV4-3, the J call TRBJ1-1; maybe TRBD1 (6 bases). V was trimmed by 5 bases and J by 12 bases, leaving 10 bases between them. This CDR3 has 10 amino acids. Germline V gives CDR1 LGHNA, CDR2 YSLEER. In DNA, the CDR3 is TGCGCCAGCAGCGGGGGGCAGACTTTCTTT. This translates into CASSGGQTFF.

The chain joins TRBV5-6 to TRBJ1-2; D is unresolved. CDR3 length equals 13 residues. The V and J ends lost 0 bases and 4 bases respectively, with 7 bases between them. CDR1 is SGHDT and CDR2 is YYEEEE in the germline V gene. The CDR3 region is CASSLGQVYGYTF. CDR3 coding DNA: TGTGCCAGCAGCTTGGGGCAGGTCTATGGCTACACCTTC.

J is TRBJ1-1 and V is TRBV9; TRBD1 agrees at 7 bases. There are 12 residues in the CDR3. The germline gives CDR1 SGDLS, CDR2 YYNGEE. Trimming at V came to 3 bases and at J to 11 bases, leaving 7 bases not matched to a gene. In nucleotides, the CDR3 is TGTGCCAGCAGCGGGGAGGGAGGGGGCGCTTTCTTT. It specifies CASSGEGGGAFF.

The chain employs TRBV28 and TRBJ1-1, with 8 bases aligning to TRBD1. The junction had 3 bases not matched to a gene; V was cut back by 5 bases and J by 1 base. Per germline, CDR1 MDHEN and CDR2 SYDVKM. The CDR3 spans 14 residues. Here the CDR3 reads CASSRTGRNTEAFF. CDR3 in DNA: TGTGCCAGCAGTCGGACAGGGCGGAACACTGAAGCTTTCTTT.

A few counts support this clone. The genes are TRBV5-1 and TRBJ1-6; D uncertain. The CDR3 totals 15 residues. Germline V gives CDR1 SGHRS, CDR2 YFSETQ. Trimming shortened V by 0 bases and J by 5 bases, and 9 bases separated the two germline ends. The CDR3 DNA is TGCGCCAGCAGCTTGGCGGCGGGAAATAATTCACCCCTCCACTTT. Translation gives CASSLAAGNNSPLHF.

The V call is TRBV10-3, the J call TRBJ1-2; D ambiguous. Germline-derived CDR1 and CDR2 are ENHRY and SYGVKD. With 2 bases removed from V and 8 bases from J, the gap between germline ends came to 6 bases. The CDR3 loop spans 11 amino acids. The CDR3 coding sequence is TGTGCCATCAGTGAGGGTGAGGGCTACACCTTC. Translating it yields CAISEGEGYTF.

J is TRBJ1-4 and V is TRBV27; D unclear. The CDR3 runs to 14 residues. Per the germline V gene, CDR1 is MNHEY and CDR2 is SMNVEV (reference sequence). Trimming cost V 6 bases and J 4 bases, with 12 bases left between them. Written as DNA, the CDR3 is TGTGCCAGCAGGACCGGGGTAAATAATGAAAAACTGTTTTTT. As protein: CASRTGVNNEKLFF. The full variable domain, completed using reference TRBV27 and TRBJ1-4, is EAQVTQNPRYLITVTGKKLTVTCSQNMNHEYMSWYRQDPGLGLRQIYYSMNVEVTDKGDVPEGYKVSRKEKRNFPLILESPSPNQTSLYFCASRTGVNNEKLFFGSGTQLSVL.

This chain uses TRBV5-8 with TRBJ2-5, with D perhaps TRBD1 (6 bases). The germline CDR1 and CDR2 sequences are SGHTS and YDEGEE. This CDR3 comprises 14 residues. Trimming cost V 0 bases and J 7 bases, with 13 bases left between them. DNA of the CDR3: TGTGCCAGCAGCTTGGAACCAGGGGTAGGGACCCAGTACTTC. Translation gives CASSLEPGVGTQYF.

This clone has just one count. J is TRBJ2-3 and V is TRBV5-4; TRBD1 matches at 9 bases. Germline CDR1 reads SGHNT; CDR2 reads YYREEE (reference sequence). V lost 4 bases to trimming and J lost 3 bases; unmatched junction nucleotides: 3. The CDR3 runs to 14 residues. The CDR3 bases are TGTGCCAGCAGCCTCGACAGGGGGACAGATACGCAGTATTTT. Protein: CASSLDRGTDTQYF. The full variable domain, its missing parts supplied by reference TRBV5-4 and TRBJ2-3, is ETGVTQSPTHLIKTRGQQVTLRCSSQSGHNTVSWYQQALGQGPQFIFQYYREEENGRGNFPPRFSGLQFPNYSSELNVNALELDDSALYLCASSLDRGTDTQYFGPGTRLTVL.

The V and J genes are TRBV7-2 and TRBJ2-5; D might be TRBD2 (6 bases). The CDR3 runs 16 residues. Looked up from germline, CDR1 is SGHTA and CDR2 is FQGNSA. Between the trimmed V and J ends, which lost 5 bases and 7 bases, there was a span of 23 bases. The CDR3, as DNA: TGTGCCAGCAGCCCGAACTCTTTGGAGGGCCGAGGGACCCAGTACTTC. It encodes CASSPNSLEGRGTQYF.

This clone appeared once. The chain carries TRBV30 and TRBJ2-3; D is ambiguous. The germline gives CDR1 GTSNPN, CDR2 SVGIG (reference sequence). The V end was cut by 3 bases, the J end by 1 base, with 11 bases between. The CDR3 length is 14 residues. CDR3 sequence: CAWSKGAGTDTQYF. The CDR3 DNA sequence: TGTGCCTGGAGCAAGGGCGCCGGCACAGATACGCAGTATTTT.